A selection of T cell receptor beta chains follows, all from one sample in a study of PD-1 blockade in mismatch repair-deficient tumors. No antigen is known for these receptors. The table came from immunoSEQ multiplex PCR; TCRdb's copy has only in-frame clones and leaves some out. The table includes several thousand clones, about 88% detected once. The input for sequencing was cells cultured in vitro, taken from a patient treated with pembrolizumab. The receptors derive from an adult with mismatch repair-deficient cancer. CDR3s include the opening cysteine and the closing phenylalanine or tryptophan. D genes are given only for firm matches. The listing skips clone size in some rows; elsewhere it reads once, few, many or a size class.

v_gene: TRBV15; j_gene: TRBJ1-2; d_gene: .; abundance: .; len: 16; CDR3aa: CATSRVAGPVGSGYTF; CDR3nt: TGTGCCACCAGCAGAGTGGCAGGGCCGGTGGGTAGTGGCTACACCTTC
v_gene: TRBV7-8; j_gene: TRBJ2-1; d_gene: TRBD2; abundance: .; len: 14; CDR3aa: CASSRGRDYNEQFF; CDR3nt: TGTGCCAGCAGCCGCGGGAGGGACTACAATGAGCAGTTCTTC
v_gene: TRBV6-5; j_gene: TRBJ2-7; d_gene: .; abundance: .; len: 12; CDR3aa: CASKGNSYEQYF; CDR3nt: TGTGCCAGCAAGGGGAATTCCTACGAGCAGTACTTC
v_gene: TRBV18; j_gene: TRBJ2-1; d_gene: TRBD2; abundance: medium-sized; len: 17; CDR3aa: CASSPTLAGGPDNEQFF; CDR3nt: TGTGCCAGCTCACCAACCCTAGCGGGAGGGCCCGACAATGAGCAGTTCTTC
v_gene: TRBV28; j_gene: TRBJ1-2; d_gene: TRBD1; abundance: .; len: 15; CDR3aa: CASGNYRGGNYGYTF; CDR3nt: TGTGCCAGCGGAAATTACAGGGGCGGTAACTATGGCTACACCTTC
v_gene: TRBV5-4; j_gene: TRBJ2-7; d_gene: TRBD1; abundance: .; len: 15; CDR3aa: CASSTRTGSPYEQYF; CDR3nt: TGTGCCAGCAGCACTAGGACAGGTTCCCCCTACGAGCAGTACTTC
v_gene: TRBV4-1; j_gene: TRBJ2-3; d_gene: .; abundance: .; len: 15; CDR3aa: CASSQGWDNTDTQYF; CDR3nt: TGCGCCAGCAGCCAAGGGTGGGACAACACAGATACGCAGTATTTT
v_gene: TRBV11-1; j_gene: TRBJ2-1; d_gene: TRBD2; abundance: .; len: 16; CDR3aa: CASSPHGGGPYNEQFF; CDR3nt: TGTGCCAGCAGCCCCCATGGGGGAGGGCCTTACAATGAGCAGTTCTTC
v_gene: TRBV7-2; j_gene: TRBJ2-7; d_gene: .; abundance: .; len: 16; CDR3aa: CASSLQVGTRSYEQYF; CDR3nt: TGTGCCAGCAGCTTACAAGTCGGGACGCGGTCCTACGAGCAGTACTTC
v_gene: TRBV5-1; j_gene: TRBJ2-3; d_gene: .; abundance: .; len: 14; CDR3aa: CASSPGTASDTQYF; CDR3nt: TGCGCCAGCAGCCCCGGGACCGCCAGTGATACGCAGTATTTT
v_gene: TRBV15; j_gene: TRBJ2-7; d_gene: TRBD1; abundance: .; len: 16; CDR3aa: CATSRGLEGQGSEQYF; CDR3nt: TGTGCCACCAGCAGAGGCCTCGAGGGACAGGGTTCCGAGCAGTACTTC
v_gene: TRBV7-9; j_gene: TRBJ1-3; d_gene: .; abundance: .; len: 15; CDR3aa: CASSLEQGSGNTIYF; CDR3nt: TGTGCCAGCAGCTTAGAGCAGGGCTCTGGAAACACCATATATTTT
v_gene: TRBV25-1; j_gene: TRBJ2-5; d_gene: .; abundance: .; len: 10; CDR3aa: CASSESAHYF; CDR3nt: TGTGCCAGCAGTGAATCGGCGCATTACTTC